This is a list of T cell receptor beta chains from one sample in a study of long-term antiretroviral therapy in people with HIV. Clones were sequenced by immunoSEQ multiplex PCR, and TCRdb holds only the in-frame ones, with some missing. The repertoire holds fewer than 55,000 clones, with more than 90% as singletons. Sample: unsorted PBMCs, taken 3.7 years after starting antiretroviral therapy. The receptor source for this set is a woman aged 45-65 years with HIV. Each CDR3 is given with its conserved first and last residue. A D gene is named only where the DNA matches it firmly. The size entry is marked missing in some rows and otherwise reads once, few, many or a size class.

clone_size d_call j_call v_call cdr3_nt cdr3_aa
- - TRBJ1-2 TRBV7-2 TGTGCCAGCAGCTTAGCGGAGGGGATCTATGGCTACACCTTC CASSLAEGIYGYTF
- TRBD2 TRBJ2-2 TRBV2 TGTGCCAGCAGTGTTATGGGGGGGAAGAACACCGGGGAGCTGTTTTTT CASSVMGGKNTGELFF
- TRBD1 TRBJ2-1 TRBV27 TGTGCCAGCAGTTCCGGGACAGGGGCAAAGTTCTTC CASSSGTGAKFF
- - TRBJ2-7 TRBV7-9 TGTGCCAGCAGCTTAGCCGGGGATATCTACGAGCAGTACTTC CASSLAGDIYEQYF
- - TRBJ2-5 TRBV5-6 TGTGCCAGCAGCTCTAGACAGATCCAAGAGACCCAGTACTTC CASSSRQIQETQYF
- TRBD2 TRBJ2-1 TRBV19 TGTGCCAGTAGTTTCATATGGACTAGCGGGGGCAATGAGCAGTTCTTC CASSFIWTSGGNEQFF
- TRBD2 TRBJ2-1 TRBV2 TGTGCCAGCCCAAGACTAGCGCCCCCCTACAATGAGCAGTTCTTC CASPRLAPPYNEQFF
- - TRBJ1-1 TRBV4-2 TGTGCCAGCAGCCAATTCCTACCAGGGGAAGGCACTGAAGCTTTCTTT CASSQFLPGEGTEAFF
- - TRBJ1-1 TRBV7-3 TGTGCCAGCAGCTTAACAGGGGGCACTGAAGCTTTCTTT CASSLTGGTEAFF
once - TRBJ2-1 TRBV6-1 TGTGCCAGCAGTGTAACAGGCTACAATGAGCAGTTCTTC CASSVTGYNEQFF
- TRBD1 TRBJ2-1 TRBV7-9 TGTGCCAGCACCCCCCGGGGACAGGTTTACAATGAGCAGTTCTTC CASTPRGQVYNEQFF
once - TRBJ1-1 TRBV7-3 TGTGCCAGCAGCTCCGGGACCAATTATGGAGAAGCTTTCTTT CASSSGTNYGEAFF
- - TRBJ1-5 TRBV21-1 TGTGCCAGCAGCCGAACCCGGGACAGGGGTTACCATCAGCCCCAGCATTTT CASSRTRDRGYHQPQHF
- TRBD2 TRBJ2-7 TRBV11-2 TGTGCCAGCAGCTTAGATATAGCGGGGGGCCACGAGCAGTACTTC CASSLDIAGGHEQYF
- - TRBJ1-1 TRBV20-1 TGCAGTGCTCCGCAGAACACTGAAGCTTTCTTT CSAPQNTEAFF
once - TRBJ2-6 TRBV7-3 TGTGCCAGCAGCCTCCAGAGCTCTGGGGCCAACGTCCTGACTTTC CASSLQSSGANVLTF
- TRBD1 TRBJ2-1 TRBV19 TGTGCCAGTAGATCCGGGACAGGGCCGTTCTTC CASRSGTGPFF
- TRBD1 TRBJ2-3 TRBV30 TGTGCCTGGAGTAAGACAGGGAGTCCCGATACGCAGTATTTT CAWSKTGSPDTQYF
- - TRBJ2-5 TRBV7-2 TGTGCCAGCAGCGGCATTGGCGGGGGCCAAGAGACCCAATACTTC CASSGIGGGQETQYF
- - TRBJ2-2 TRBV11-2 TGTGCCAGCAGCTTCAGGGGCCAAAACACCGGGGAGCTGTTTTTT CASSFRGQNTGELFF
- - TRBJ2-7 TRBV6-5 TGTGCCAGCAGGGAGGGGACCTCCGCCTACGAGCAGTACTTC CASREGTSAYEQYF
- TRBD2 TRBJ2-3 TRBV7-3 TGTGCCAGCAGCCTGACTAGCGGGGCCCCAGATACGCAGTATTTT CASSLTSGAPDTQYF
- - TRBJ2-3 TRBV6-6 TGTGCCAGCAGTCTCATGTATACGCAGTATTTT CASSLMYTQYF
- - TRBJ2-1 TRBV4-3 TGCGCCAGCAGCCATACAAGCTCCTACAATGAGCAGTTCTTC CASSHTSSYNEQFF
medium-sized - TRBJ2-4 TRBV4-2 TGTGCCAGCAGCCAATACCCAGTAATAGACAAAAACATTCAGTACTTC CASSQYPVIDKNIQYF
- - TRBJ1-1 TRBV18 TGTGCCAGCTCACCGAACCCAACAGCGGACACTGAAGCTTTCTTT CASSPNPTADTEAFF
once - TRBJ1-2 TRBV6-5 TGTGCCAGCAGTTACAGGCGGGCGGGGGGCTACACCTTC CASSYRRAGGYTF
once TRBD2 TRBJ2-1 TRBV7-9 TGTGCCAGCAACTTAGCGGGGCCCCACAATGAGCAGTTCTTC CASNLAGPHNEQFF
once - TRBJ2-1 TRBV7-2 TGTGCCAGCAGCTCACACCCCACTAGACCTGAGCAGTTCTTC CASSSHPTRPEQFF
- TRBD1 TRBJ1-5 TRBV6-7 TGTGCCAGCAGTTACCAACCTGGGACAGGGTTGAGTAGCAATCAGCCCCAGCATTTT CASSYQPGTGLSSNQPQHF
- - TRBJ1-1 TRBV6-5 TGTGCCAGCAGTCCCTGGTCCATGAACACTGAAGCTTTCTTT CASSPWSMNTEAFF
- TRBD1 TRBJ2-6 TRBV7-9 TGTGCCAGCAGCTCGGGACAGGGGGCGCCTGGGGCCAACGTCCTGACTTTC CASSSGQGAPGANVLTF
- - TRBJ2-2 TRBV12-2 TGTGCAAGTCGCTTAAATGCAGGGGGAAACACCGGGGAGCTGTTTTTT CASRLNAGGNTGELFF
- - TRBJ1-2 TRBV6-6 TGTGCCAGCAGTGTTGGATTTGGGACCGTCTATGGCTACACCTTC CASSVGFGTVYGYTF
- - TRBJ2-7 TRBV27 TGTGCCAGCAGTTCCAGAGAAGGCTACGAGCAGTACTTC CASSSREGYEQYF
once - TRBJ1-3 TRBV11-2 TGTGCCAGCAGCCAACACACGCGAAACACCATATATTTT CASSQHTRNTIYF
- - TRBJ1-2 TRBV20-1 TGCAGTGGTAATACAGGGATCGGCTACACCTTC CSGNTGIGYTF
- - TRBJ2-3 TRBV5-6 TGTGCCAGCAGCTTGGTGGGGGCCGGTCCAGATACGCAGTATTTT CASSLVGAGPDTQYF
- TRBD1 TRBJ2-7 TRBV5-6 TGTGCCAGCAAGACCCAGGGACAGCCCTACGAGCAGTACTTC CASKTQGQPYEQYF
- TRBD1 TRBJ1-3 TRBV7-9 TGTGCCAGCAGGCACCCGTCCGGGACAGGGGTGGGCACCATATATTTT CASRHPSGTGVGTIYF
- TRBD1 TRBJ1-3 TRBV7-9 TGTGCCAGCAGCTTCACAGGGGGCGTAGGCTCTGGAAACACCATATATTTT CASSFTGGVGSGNTIYF
- - TRBJ1-5 TRBV27 TGTGCCAGCAGTTTCATCGGGGGGGGTCAGCCCCAGCATTTT CASSFIGGGQPQHF
- - TRBJ2-2 TRBV7-7 TGTGCTAGCAGCTTAGCCGGGGCGAACACCGGGGAGCTGTTTTTT CASSLAGANTGELFF
- - TRBJ1-6 TRBV11-2 TGTGCCAGCAGCTTAGATCTCGTGGCGAGAGGGGTCTATAATTCACCCCTCCACTTT CASSLDLVARGVYNSPLHF
- - TRBJ1-2 TRBV6-5 TGTGCCAGCAGTTACGGGGACATAGGTGTTTATGGCTACACCTTC CASSYGDIGVYGYTF
- - TRBJ1-3 TRBV30 TGTGCCTGGAGTGTCTCGGGAGGGTTTTTAGGAAACACCATATATTTT CAWSVSGGFLGNTIYF
- - TRBJ1-1 TRBV10-3 TGTGCCATCAGTGAACGAGTCCCCGATCAAAACACTGAAGCTTTCTTT CAISERVPDQNTEAFF
- - TRBJ1-1 TRBV12-5 TGTGCTAGTGGCCTGAAAACAGGAAACACTGAAGCTTTCTTT CASGLKTGNTEAFF